In this sample, the clone carrying this T cell receptor (beta chain) turned up a few times. What it recognizes is unknown. The record originates from a study of post-analysis software for immune sequencing data. Whole-study results and caveats: About five TRBV segments (TRBV5-6, TRBV5-1 and TRBV20-1 among them) occurred more frequently in patients than in controls. Compared with controls, patients showed significantly lower normalized Chao1 diversity.

TCR beta cDNA libraries included unique molecular identifiers. TCRdb reanalysed the PCR reads using MiXCR and keeps one entry per CDR3 protein. This table holds about 500,000 distinct CDR3 sequences, around 40% found once. Germline V gene sequence: CDR1 MDHEN, CDR2 SYDVKM. CDR3 size: 13 residues. The specimen was blood. This receptor was identified in a girl aged 5 to 17 with multiple sclerosis. The genes are TRBV28 and TRBJ2-5; D may be TRBD1 (6 bases). Gene TRBJ2-7 matches the end of the DNA better, so the J call may be wrong. CDR3 coding DNA: TGTGCCAGCAGGGGTAGGACAGATTACGAGCAGTACTTC. Translated, it gives CASRGRTDYEQYF.